The next 24 T cell receptor beta chains were all read from a single sample in a study of blood T cell repertoires in COVID-19. Assay: immunoSEQ multiplex PCR; the TCRdb copy retains only in-frame clones and omits some. The profile shows around 160,000 clones, around four fifths of them singletons. The specimen sequenced was peripheral blood. The receptors were sampled from a human donor in a cohort sampled during active COVID-19.

The chain couples TRBV19 to TRBJ1-5; D is uncertain. V was pared by 0 bases and J by 1 base, with 7 bases between. The CDR3 sequence is 15 residues long. Looked up from germline, CDR1 is LNHDA and CDR2 is SQIVND (reference sequence). The chain's CDR3 is CASSIERRSNQPQHF. DNA for the CDR3: TGTGCCAGTAGTATAGAGCGGCGGAGCAATCAGCCCCAGCATTTT.

J is TRBJ2-7 and V is TRBV6-6, with a weak D call TRBD1 (7 bases). CDR1 MNHNY and CDR2 SVGAGI come from the germline V gene (reference sequence). The CDR3 runs to 13 residues. V was shortened by 6 bases and J by 5 bases, with 14 bases between the two germline ends. In DNA, the CDR3 is TGTGCCAGCAGCCCCAGGGGGGTCGACGAGCAGTACTTC. Translated: CASSPRGVDEQYF.

The V call is TRBV7-9, the J call TRBJ1-1, with D perhaps TRBD1 (6 bases). The CDR3 runs to 13 residues. Germline CDR1 reads SEHNR; CDR2 reads FQNEAQ (reference sequence). The V and J ends lost 2 bases and 11 bases respectively, with 15 bases between them. This CDR3 is CASSLHQQGVAFF. The CDR3 DNA reads as TGTGCCAGCAGCTTACACCAACAGGGTGTCGCTTTCTTT.

As concerns this clone: Different DNA sequences within this sample yield the same CDR3. This chain links TRBV6-2 or TRBV6-3 with TRBJ1-1, with 7 bases fitting TRBD1. The CDR3 consists of 14 residues. Germline V lookup: CDR1 MNHEY, CDR2 SVGEGT. The V segment lost 2 bases and the J segment 1 base; nucleotides outside the gene matches: 1. CDR3 in DNA: TGTGCCAGCAGTTACCGGACAGGGAACACTGAAGCTTTCTTT. Encoded protein: CASSYRTGNTEAFF.

The chain recombines TRBV11-2 with TRBJ2-5; unclear D gene. There are 15 residues in the CDR3. The germline V gene encodes CDR1 SGHAT and CDR2 FQNNGV. V lost 1 base, J lost 0 bases, and 9 bases lay in between. The CDR3 DNA is TGTGCCAGCAGCTTAGGAGGCCGGAACCAAGAGACCCAGTACTTC. Its protein is CASSLGGRNQETQYF.

As DNA, the CDR3 is TGTGCCAGCAGTTACTCTACAGGGACAACTAATGAAAAACTGTTTTTT. It is translated as CASSYSTGTTNEKLFF. This sequence joins TRBV6-2 or TRBV6-3 and TRBJ1-4, with D possibly being TRBD1 (6 bases). The length of the CDR3 is 16 residues. The germline V gene has CDR1 MNHEY and CDR2 SVGEGT. The ends were cut back, 0 bases at V and 0 bases at J, with 8 bases in the middle.

This rearrangement joins TRBV7-9 to TRBJ1-1; D is perhaps TRBD1 (5 bases). CDR1 is SEHNR, CDR2 FQNEAQ, per germline (reference sequence). V shed 7 bases and J shed 5 bases, with 14 bases lying between them. The CDR3 is made up of 13 amino acids. The CDR3 DNA reads as TGTGCCAGCACCCCATCGGGGGATACTGAAGCTTTCTTT. Translating it yields CASTPSGDTEAFF.

This clone occurred a few times. The chain joins TRBV10-3 to TRBJ2-1, with D tentatively TRBD1 (6 bases). The germline gives CDR1 ENHRY, CDR2 SYGVKD. V was trimmed by 10 bases and J by 5 bases, leaving 12 bases between them. CDR3 length: 12 amino acids. CDR3 loop: CATTNRDNEQFF. The CDR3 nucleotides are TGTGCCACGACCAACAGGGACAATGAGCAGTTCTTC.

V usage is TRBV27 and J usage is TRBJ2-1; 7 bases fit TRBD1. Germline V CDR1 and CDR2: MNHEY, SMNVEV (reference sequence). The CDR3 spans 14 residues. The trim removed 6 bases at V and 4 bases at J, leaving 6 bases unmatched. The CDR3 region is CASSRTGLYNEQFF. CDR3 DNA: TGTGCCAGCAGCCGGACAGGTCTTTACAATGAGCAGTTCTTC.

V usage is TRBV5-6 and J usage is TRBJ2-5, with D possibly matching TRBD1 (6 bases). CDR3 size: 14 residues. V was clipped by 5 bases and J by 3 bases, with 14 bases between them. The germline gives CDR1 SGHDT, CDR2 YYEEEE. The CDR3 loop is CASRTTGQEETQYF. The DNA of the CDR3 is TGTGCCAGCAGAACTACAGGGCAGGAAGAGACCCAGTACTTC.

V and J are TRBV7-2 and TRBJ1-4; D remains ambiguous. Trimming removed 5 bases at V and 8 bases at J, with 18 bases between. In germline, CDR1 is SGHTA, CDR2 FQGNSA. This CDR3 is built from 15 residues. In nucleotides, the CDR3 is TGTGCCAGCAGCCGTGGGGAGGGAGGGTTGGAAAAACTGTTTTTT. Protein: CASSRGEGGLEKLFF.

The V and J genes are TRBV15 and TRBJ2-7; D may be TRBD1 (6 bases). The CDR3 has 13 residues. V lost 1 base and J lost 5, with 9 bases in between. CDR1 LNHNV and CDR2 YYDKDF come from the germline V gene (reference sequence). The CDR3 sequence is CATSRVSGDEQYF. In DNA form, the CDR3 reads TGTGCCACCAGCAGAGTTTCAGGGGACGAGCAGTACTTC.

The V gene is TRBV9, the J gene TRBJ1-5; D unclear. The CDR3 loop spans 15 amino acids. Trimming pared 0 bases from V and 3 bases from J, leaving 10 bases between. CDR1 and CDR2 (germline): SGDLS, YYNGEE. As DNA, the CDR3 is TGTGCCAGCAGCGTAGGCACCAGGCACAATCAGCCCCAGCATTTT. Its translation is CASSVGTRHNQPQHF. The whole variable domain, filled in from reference TRBV9 and TRBJ1-5, reads DSGVTQTPKHLITATGQRVTLRCSPRSGDLSVYWYQQSLDQGLQFLIQYYNGEERAKGNILERFSAQQFPDLHSELNLSSLELGDSALYFCASSVGTRHNQPQHFGDGTRLSIL.

The chain has TRBV7-8 and TRBJ2-3, with 7 positions matching TRBD2. J gave up 2 bases and V 5 bases, and 13 bases lay outside the gene matches. This CDR3 has 17 amino acids. Germline V lookup: CDR1 SGHVS, CDR2 FQNEAQ. The CDR3 protein is CASSPGASGPPTDTQYF. The CDR3 nucleotides read TGTGCCAGCAGCCCTGGAGCTAGCGGCCCTCCCACAGATACGCAGTATTTT.

This chain links TRBV4-3 with TRBJ1-3; D remains unclear. The CDR3 has 15 residues. From germline, CDR1 is LGHNA and CDR2 YSLEER. The V end was cut by 1 base, the J end by 0 bases, with 7 bases between. The CDR3 sequence is CASSQAPGSGNTIYF. CDR3 DNA: TGCGCCAGCAGCCAAGCTCCGGGCTCTGGAAACACCATATATTTT.

The J gene is TRBJ1-2, the V gene TRBV11-2; D is undetermined. The CDR3 covers 13 residues. V dropped 5 bases and J dropped 3 bases, with 10 bases sitting between them. Germline V gene sequence: CDR1 SGHAT, CDR2 FQNNGV. Here the CDR3 reads CASSPSSYYGYTF. Written as DNA, the CDR3 is TGTGCCAGCAGCCCGTCGAGCTACTATGGCTACACCTTC.

In this sample, this clone turned up a few times. CDR3 bases: TGCAGCGTTGAGGGCGGTCGACAGTTGATAGCAGATACGCAGTATTTT. This gives the protein CSVEGGRQLIADTQYF. This chain links TRBV29-1 with TRBJ2-3, with D possibly TRBD1 on 5 matching bases. The germline V gene has CDR1 SQVTM and CDR2 ANQGSEA. This CDR3 comprises 16 residues. V was cut by 3 bases and J by 4 bases, with 20 bases left in between.

Only one count was recorded for this clone. The chain recombines TRBV6-5 with TRBJ1-4; 9 bases align to TRBD1. Germline V gene data show CDR1 as MNHEY and CDR2 as SVGAGI. The CDR3 has 14 amino acids. V was clipped by 5 bases and J by 7 bases; unmatched bases: 5. The CDR3 DNA is TGTGCCAGCAGTCTCCGGGACAGGGCTGAAAAACTGTTTTTT. Translating it yields CASSLRDRAEKLFF.

The chain recombines TRBV5-1 with TRBJ2-4; 7 bases are a match to TRBD1. The trim removed 0 bases at V and 10 bases at J, leaving 1 base unmatched. The CDR3 loop spans 12 amino acids. Germline V CDR1 and CDR2: SGHRS, YFSETQ. The CDR3 DNA is TGCGCCAGCAGCTTGGCAGGGGGAATTCAGTACTTC. Translation: CASSLAGGIQYF.

J is TRBJ1-2 and V is TRBV7-9, with D maybe TRBD1 (5 bases). CDR1 and CDR2 (germline): SEHNR, FQNEAQ (reference sequence). This CDR3 has 17 residues. The germline V and J ends were trimmed by 5 bases and 9 bases, with 28 bases remaining between them. The CDR3 coding sequence is TGTGCCAGCAGCCCATTCGGGGGTTCCGAGAACGGTGAACGCTACACCTTC. Translation: CASSPFGGSENGERYTF.

This chain joins TRBV6-1 and TRBJ1-2; 7 bases are a match to TRBD1. This CDR3 is built from 15 residues. Trimming took 2 bases from V and 4 from J; bases not matched to a gene: 7. Germline CDR1 MNHNS, CDR2 SASEGT. CDR3 DNA: TGTGCCAGCAGTGAAATGGAGGGGGCGAGCTATGGCTACACCTTC. Translated: CASSEMEGASYGYTF.

This clone was counted between two and nine times. The chain recombines TRBV2 with TRBJ2-2; D unclear. Trimming removed 6 bases at V and 4 bases at J, with 12 bases between. Germline V gene sequence: CDR1 SNHLY, CDR2 FYNNEI. The CDR3 contains 14 residues. DNA for the CDR3: TGTGCCAGCAGCCCGGTTACCCCCACCGGGGAGCTGTTTTTT. As protein: CASSPVTPTGELFF.

The genes are TRBV10-3 and TRBJ2-3; no clear D. Germline V gene sequence: CDR1 ENHRY, CDR2 SYGVKD. The V and J ends lost 4 bases and 2 bases respectively, with 13 bases between them. The CDR3 runs to 15 residues. The chain's CDR3 is CAISGPAGNTDTQYF. The CDR3 DNA is TGTGCCATCAGTGGTCCGGCAGGAAACACAGATACGCAGTATTTT.

The chain combines TRBV11-3 with TRBJ2-4, with D maybe TRBD1 (5 bases). Germline CDR1 is SGHNT and CDR2 is YENEEA. The ends were cut back, 1 base at V and 8 bases at J, with 15 bases in the middle. This CDR3 region has 15 residues. CDR3 sequence (DNA): TGTGCCAGCAGCTTAGGGACCAGGGTGATTGACATTCAGTACTTC. Translation gives CASSLGTRVIDIQYF.